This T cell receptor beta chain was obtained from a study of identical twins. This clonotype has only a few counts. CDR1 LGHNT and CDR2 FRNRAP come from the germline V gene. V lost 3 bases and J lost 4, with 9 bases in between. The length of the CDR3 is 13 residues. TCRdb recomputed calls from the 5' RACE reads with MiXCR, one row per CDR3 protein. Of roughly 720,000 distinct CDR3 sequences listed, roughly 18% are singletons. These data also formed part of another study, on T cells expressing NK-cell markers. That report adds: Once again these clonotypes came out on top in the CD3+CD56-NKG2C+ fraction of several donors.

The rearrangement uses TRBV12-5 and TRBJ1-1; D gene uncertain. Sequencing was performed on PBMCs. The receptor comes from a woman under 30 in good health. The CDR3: CASGFEGSTEAFF. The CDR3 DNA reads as TGTGCTAGTGGTTTCGAGGGAAGCACTGAAGCTTTCTTT. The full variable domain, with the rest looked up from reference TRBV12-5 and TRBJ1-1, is DARVTQTPRHKVTEMGQEVTMRCQPILGHNTVFWYRQTMMQGLELLAYFRNRAPLDDSGMPKDRFSAEMPDATLATLKIQPSEPRDSAVYFCASGFEGSTEAFFGQGTRLTVV.